What follows describes a single T cell receptor beta chain. An assay was performed, and its level was deep. DNA at about 210 ng, roughly 30,000 T cell genomes, went into sorted-subset replicate PCRs. Assay used: immunoSEQ multiplex PCR; TCRdb lists only in-frame clones, some missing. The repertoire has about 2.2 million clones, 93% of them found once; the top ten carry more than 1.5%. CDR1 SQVTM and CDR2 ANQGSEA come from the germline V gene. J lost 4 bases, V lost 0 bases, and 6 bases had no gene match. The CDR3 extends over 15 amino acids. Positive CCR7 selection of CD45RO-negative cells yielded the naive CD8 cells, and terminally differentiated effector memory CD45RA+ cells were excluded. This sample was included in a study of shared clonotypes between healthy human individuals.

The sample consisted of naive CD8+ T cells from PBMCs. The J gene is TRBJ2-3, the V gene TRBV29-1, with TRBD1 identical over 8 bases. The TCR sequence derives from a man younger than 30 in good health. Some clones in this sample may be carry-over from other donors' samples. The DNA for the CDR3 is TGCAGCGTTGAAGATCGGCAGGGGGCCCCAGATACGCAGTATTTT. The encoded protein is CSVEDRQGAPDTQYF.